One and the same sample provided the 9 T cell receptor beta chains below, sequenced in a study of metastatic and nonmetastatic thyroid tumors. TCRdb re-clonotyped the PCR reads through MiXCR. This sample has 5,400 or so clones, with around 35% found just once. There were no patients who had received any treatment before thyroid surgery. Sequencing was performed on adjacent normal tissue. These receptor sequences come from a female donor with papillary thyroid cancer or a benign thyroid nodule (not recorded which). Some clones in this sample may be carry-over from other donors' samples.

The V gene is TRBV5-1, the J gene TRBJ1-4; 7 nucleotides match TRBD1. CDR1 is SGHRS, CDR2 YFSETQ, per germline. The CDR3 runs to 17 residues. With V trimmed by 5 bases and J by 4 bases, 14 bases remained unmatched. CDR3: CASRDSLPGQLNEKLFF. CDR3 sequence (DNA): TGCGCCAGCAGGGACTCCCTACCGGGACAGCTTAATGAAAAACTGTTTTTT. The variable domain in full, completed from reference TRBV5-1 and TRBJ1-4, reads KAGVTQTPRYLIKTRGQQVTLSCSPISGHRSVSWYQQTPGQGLQFLFEYFSETQRNKGNFPGRFSGRQFSNSRSEMNVSTLELGDSALYLCASRDSLPGQLNEKLFFGSGTQLSVL.

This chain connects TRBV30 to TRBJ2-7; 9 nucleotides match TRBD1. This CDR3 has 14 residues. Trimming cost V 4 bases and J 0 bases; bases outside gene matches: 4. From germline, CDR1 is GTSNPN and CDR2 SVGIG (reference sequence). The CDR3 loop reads CAWTRTGASYEQYF. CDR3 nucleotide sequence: TGTGCCTGGACTAGGACAGGGGCCTCCTACGAGCAGTACTTC.

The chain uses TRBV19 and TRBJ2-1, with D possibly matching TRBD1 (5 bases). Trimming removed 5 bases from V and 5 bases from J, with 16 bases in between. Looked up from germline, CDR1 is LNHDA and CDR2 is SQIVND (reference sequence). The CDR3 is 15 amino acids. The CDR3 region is CASSADSIRNNEQFF. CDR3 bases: TGTGCCAGTAGTGCCGACAGTATTCGGAACAATGAGCAGTTCTTC.

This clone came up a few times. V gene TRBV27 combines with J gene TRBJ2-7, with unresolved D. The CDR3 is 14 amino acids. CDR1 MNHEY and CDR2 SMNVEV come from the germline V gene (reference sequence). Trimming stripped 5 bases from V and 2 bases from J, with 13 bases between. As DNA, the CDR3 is TGTGCCAGCAGTCCTGGTAGTATACCCTACGAGCAGTACTTC. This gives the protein CASSPGSIPYEQYF.

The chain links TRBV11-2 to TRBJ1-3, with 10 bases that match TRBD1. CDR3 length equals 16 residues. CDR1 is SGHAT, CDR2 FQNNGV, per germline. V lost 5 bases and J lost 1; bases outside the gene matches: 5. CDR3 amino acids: CASSGRTGGSGNTIYF. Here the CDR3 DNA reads TGTGCCAGCAGCGGACGGACAGGGGGGTCTGGAAACACCATATATTTT.

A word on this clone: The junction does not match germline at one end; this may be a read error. The CDR3 spells CASRRPSSSSEQYF. The CDR3 DNA reads TGTGCCAGCAGACGACCGTCCTCTTCCTCCGAGCAGTACTTC. The rearrangement joins TRBV7-2 to TRBJ2-7; D is unclear. CDR3 size: 14 residues. Germline CDR1 reads SGHTA; CDR2 reads FQGNSA.

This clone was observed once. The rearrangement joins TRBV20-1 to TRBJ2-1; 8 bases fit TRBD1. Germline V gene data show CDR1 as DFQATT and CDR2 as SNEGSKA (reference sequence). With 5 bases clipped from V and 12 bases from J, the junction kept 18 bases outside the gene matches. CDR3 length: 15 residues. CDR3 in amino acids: CSARKQGEAFSLQFF. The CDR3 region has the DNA TGCAGTGCTCGAAAACAGGGGGAAGCCTTTTCGCTGCAGTTCTTC.

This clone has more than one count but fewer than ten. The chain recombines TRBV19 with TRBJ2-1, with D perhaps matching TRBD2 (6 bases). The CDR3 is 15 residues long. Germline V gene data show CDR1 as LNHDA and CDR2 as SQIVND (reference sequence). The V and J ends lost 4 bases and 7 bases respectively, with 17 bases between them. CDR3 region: CASSTTGTLGNEQFF. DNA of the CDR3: TGTGCCAGTAGTACAACCGGGACTTTGGGAAATGAGCAGTTCTTC.

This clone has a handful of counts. The CDR3 DNA reads as TGCAGTGCGACGCCAACGACAAGTCTCTATGGCTACACCTTC. As protein: CSATPTTSLYGYTF. The rearrangement joins TRBV20-1 to TRBJ1-2; D is unclear. V gave up 6 bases and J gave up 4 bases, with 18 bases separating them. The CDR3 runs to 14 residues. CDR1 and CDR2 (germline): DFQATT, SNEGSKA (reference sequence).